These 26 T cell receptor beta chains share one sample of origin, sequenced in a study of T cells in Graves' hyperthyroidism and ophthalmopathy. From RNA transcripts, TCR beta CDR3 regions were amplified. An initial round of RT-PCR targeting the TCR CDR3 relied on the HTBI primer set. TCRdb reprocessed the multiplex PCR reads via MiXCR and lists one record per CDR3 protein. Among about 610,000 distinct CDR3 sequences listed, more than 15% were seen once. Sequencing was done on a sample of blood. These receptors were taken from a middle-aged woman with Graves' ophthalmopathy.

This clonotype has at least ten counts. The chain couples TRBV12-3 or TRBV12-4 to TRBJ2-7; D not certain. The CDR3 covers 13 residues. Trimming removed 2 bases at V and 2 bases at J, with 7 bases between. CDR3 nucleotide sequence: TGTGCCAGCAGTTTACAGGCTCCCTACGAGCAGTACTTC. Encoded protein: CASSLQAPYEQYF.

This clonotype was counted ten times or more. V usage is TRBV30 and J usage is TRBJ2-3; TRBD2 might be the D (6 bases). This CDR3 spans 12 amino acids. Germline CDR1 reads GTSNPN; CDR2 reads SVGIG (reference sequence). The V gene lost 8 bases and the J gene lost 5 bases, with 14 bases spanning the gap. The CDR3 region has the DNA TGTGCCGGCCAACGGGGGAGAGATACGCAGTATTTT. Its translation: CAGQRGRDTQYF.

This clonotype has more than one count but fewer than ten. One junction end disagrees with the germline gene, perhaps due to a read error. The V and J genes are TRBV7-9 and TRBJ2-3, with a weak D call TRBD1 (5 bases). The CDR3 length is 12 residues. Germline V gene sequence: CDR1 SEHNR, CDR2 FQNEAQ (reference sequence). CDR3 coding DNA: TGTGCCTGCAGGGATAGAGCAGATACGCAGTATTTT. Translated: CACRDRADTQYF.

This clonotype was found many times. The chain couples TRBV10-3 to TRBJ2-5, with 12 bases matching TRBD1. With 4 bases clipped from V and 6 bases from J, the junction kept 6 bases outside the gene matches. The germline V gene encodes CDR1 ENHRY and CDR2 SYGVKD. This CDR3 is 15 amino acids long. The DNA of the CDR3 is TGTGCCATCAGTGCCGGGACAGGGGGCGGACAGACCCAGTACTTC. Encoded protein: CAISAGTGGGQTQYF.

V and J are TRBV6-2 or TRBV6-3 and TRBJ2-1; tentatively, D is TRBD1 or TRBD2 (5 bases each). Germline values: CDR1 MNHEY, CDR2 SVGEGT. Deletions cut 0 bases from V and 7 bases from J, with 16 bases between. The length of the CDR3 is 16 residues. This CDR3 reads CASSYSKTARRNEQFF. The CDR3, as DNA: TGTGCCAGCAGTTACTCCAAGACAGCGAGGAGGAATGAGCAGTTCTTC.

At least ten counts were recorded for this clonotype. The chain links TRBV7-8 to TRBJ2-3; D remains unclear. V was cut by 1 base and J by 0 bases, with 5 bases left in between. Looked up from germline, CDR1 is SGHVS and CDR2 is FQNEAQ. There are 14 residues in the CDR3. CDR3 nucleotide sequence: TGTGCCAGCAGCTTAGTTGGCAGCACAGATACGCAGTATTTT. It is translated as CASSLVGSTDTQYF.

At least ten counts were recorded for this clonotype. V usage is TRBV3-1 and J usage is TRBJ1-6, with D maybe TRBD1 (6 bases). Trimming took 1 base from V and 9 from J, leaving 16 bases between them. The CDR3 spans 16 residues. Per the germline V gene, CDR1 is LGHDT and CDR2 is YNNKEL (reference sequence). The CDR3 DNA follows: TGTGCCAGCAGCCAAGGGTTAACAGGGATCAGTTCACCCCTCCACTTT. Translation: CASSQGLTGISSPLHF.

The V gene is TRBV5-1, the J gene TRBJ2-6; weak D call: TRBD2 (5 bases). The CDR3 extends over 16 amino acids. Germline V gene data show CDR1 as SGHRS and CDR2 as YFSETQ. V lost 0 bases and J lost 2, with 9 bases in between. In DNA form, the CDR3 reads TGCGCCAGCAGCTTGGACGGGGTAACTGGGGCCAACGTCCTGACTTTC. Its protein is CASSLDGVTGANVLTF.

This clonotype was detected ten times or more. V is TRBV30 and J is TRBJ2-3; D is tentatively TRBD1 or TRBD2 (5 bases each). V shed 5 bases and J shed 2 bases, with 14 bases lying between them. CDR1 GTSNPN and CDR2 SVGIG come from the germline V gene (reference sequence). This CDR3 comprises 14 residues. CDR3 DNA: TGTGCCTGGCGGCATGGGGGTTACACAGATACGCAGTATTTT. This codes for CAWRHGGYTDTQYF.

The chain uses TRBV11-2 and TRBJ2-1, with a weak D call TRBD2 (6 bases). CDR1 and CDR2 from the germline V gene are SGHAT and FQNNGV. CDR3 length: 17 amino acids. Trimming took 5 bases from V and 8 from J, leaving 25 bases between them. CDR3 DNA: TGTGCCAGCAGCCCATTTCCATCGGGAGTTGTAGCGGATGAGCAGTTCTTC. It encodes CASSPFPSGVVADEQFF.

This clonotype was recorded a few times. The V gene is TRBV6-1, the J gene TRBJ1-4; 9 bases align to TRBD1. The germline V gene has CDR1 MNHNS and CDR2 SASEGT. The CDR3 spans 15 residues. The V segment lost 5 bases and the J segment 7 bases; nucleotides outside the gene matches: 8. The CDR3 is CASSQPGTGTEKLFF. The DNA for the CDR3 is TGTGCCAGCAGTCAGCCCGGGACAGGGACTGAAAAACTGTTTTTT.

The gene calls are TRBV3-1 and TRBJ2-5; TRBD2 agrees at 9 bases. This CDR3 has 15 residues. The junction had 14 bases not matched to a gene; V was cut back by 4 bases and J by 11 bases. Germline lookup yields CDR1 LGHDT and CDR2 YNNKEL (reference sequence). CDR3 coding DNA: TGTGCCAGCAGCCCGGGGCCAGCGGGGGGCCCTCCACAGTACTTC. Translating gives CASSPGPAGGPPQYF.

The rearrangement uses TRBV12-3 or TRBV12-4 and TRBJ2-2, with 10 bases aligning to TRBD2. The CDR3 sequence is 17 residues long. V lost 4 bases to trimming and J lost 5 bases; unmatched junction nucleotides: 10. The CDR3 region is CASSSAASGSETGELFF. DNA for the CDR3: TGTGCCAGCAGTTCGGCGGCTAGCGGGAGCGAAACCGGGGAGCTGTTTTTT.

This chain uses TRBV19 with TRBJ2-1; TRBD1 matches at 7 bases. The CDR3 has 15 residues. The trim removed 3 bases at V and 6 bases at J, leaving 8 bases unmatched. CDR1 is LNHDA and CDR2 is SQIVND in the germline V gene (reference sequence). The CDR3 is CASSIGTGDGNEQFF. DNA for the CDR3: TGTGCCAGTAGTATTGGAACAGGGGATGGCAATGAGCAGTTCTTC.

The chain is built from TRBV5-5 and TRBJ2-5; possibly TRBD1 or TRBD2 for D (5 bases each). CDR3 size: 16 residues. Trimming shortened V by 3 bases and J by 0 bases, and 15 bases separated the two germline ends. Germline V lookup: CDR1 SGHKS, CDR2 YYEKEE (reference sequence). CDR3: CASSSGQTQNQETQYF. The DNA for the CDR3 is TGTGCCAGCAGCTCGGGGCAGACACAGAACCAAGAGACCCAGTACTTC.

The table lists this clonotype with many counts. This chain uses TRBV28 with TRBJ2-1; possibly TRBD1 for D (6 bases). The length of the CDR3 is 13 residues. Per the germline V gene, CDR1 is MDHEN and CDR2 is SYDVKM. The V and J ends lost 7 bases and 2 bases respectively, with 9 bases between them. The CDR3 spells CASTGAPYNEQFF. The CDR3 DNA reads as TGTGCCAGCACAGGGGCCCCCTACAATGAGCAGTTCTTC.

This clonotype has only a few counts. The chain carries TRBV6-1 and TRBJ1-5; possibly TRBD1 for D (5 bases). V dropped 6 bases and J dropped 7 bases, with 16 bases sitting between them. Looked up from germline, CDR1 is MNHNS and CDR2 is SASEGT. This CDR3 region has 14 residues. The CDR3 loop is CASRPGEGKQPQHF. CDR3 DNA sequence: TGTGCCAGCAGGCCCGGGGAGGGGAAGCAGCCCCAGCATTTT.

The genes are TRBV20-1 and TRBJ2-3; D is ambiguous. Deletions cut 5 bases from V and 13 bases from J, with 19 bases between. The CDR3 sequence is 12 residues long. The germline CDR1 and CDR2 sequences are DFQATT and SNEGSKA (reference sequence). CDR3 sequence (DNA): TGCAGTGCTGGTTCCGCTAAGGAAGTCGAGTATTTT. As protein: CSAGSAKEVEYF.

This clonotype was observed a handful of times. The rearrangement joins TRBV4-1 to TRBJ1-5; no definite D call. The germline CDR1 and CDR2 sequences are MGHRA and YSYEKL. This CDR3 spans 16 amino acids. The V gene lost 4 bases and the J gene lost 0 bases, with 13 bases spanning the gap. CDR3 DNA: TGCGCCAGCAGCCGAGGAGGCTCAATTAGCAATCAGCCCCAGCATTTT. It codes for CASSRGGSISNQPQHF.

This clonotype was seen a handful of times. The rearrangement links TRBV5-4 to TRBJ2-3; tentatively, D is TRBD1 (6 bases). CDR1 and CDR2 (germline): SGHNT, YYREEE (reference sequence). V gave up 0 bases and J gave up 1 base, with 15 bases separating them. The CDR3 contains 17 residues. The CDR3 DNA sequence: TGTGCCAGCAGCTTGGACAGGGACACTTTCGGCACAGATACGCAGTATTTT. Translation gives CASSLDRDTFGTDTQYF.

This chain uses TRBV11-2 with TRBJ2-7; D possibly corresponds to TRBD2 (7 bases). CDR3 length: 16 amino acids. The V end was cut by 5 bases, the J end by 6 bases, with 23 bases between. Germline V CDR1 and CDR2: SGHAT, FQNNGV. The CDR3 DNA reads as TGTGCCAGCAGCCCTACACTTTTGATGGGGGGGGCCGAGCAGTACTTC. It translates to CASSPTLLMGGAEQYF.

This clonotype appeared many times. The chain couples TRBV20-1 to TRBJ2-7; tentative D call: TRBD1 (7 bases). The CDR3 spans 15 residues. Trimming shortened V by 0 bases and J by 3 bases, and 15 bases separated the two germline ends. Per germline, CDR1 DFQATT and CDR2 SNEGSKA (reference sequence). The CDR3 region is CSARDIGQGGYEQYF. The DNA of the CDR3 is TGCAGTGCTAGAGATATAGGCCAGGGGGGCTACGAGCAGTACTTC.

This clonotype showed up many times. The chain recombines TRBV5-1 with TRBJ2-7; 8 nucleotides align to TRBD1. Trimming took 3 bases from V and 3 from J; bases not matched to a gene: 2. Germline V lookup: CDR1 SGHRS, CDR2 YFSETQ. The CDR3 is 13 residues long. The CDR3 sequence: CASSYGQGYEQYF. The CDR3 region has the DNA TGCGCCAGCAGCTATGGACAGGGCTACGAGCAGTACTTC.

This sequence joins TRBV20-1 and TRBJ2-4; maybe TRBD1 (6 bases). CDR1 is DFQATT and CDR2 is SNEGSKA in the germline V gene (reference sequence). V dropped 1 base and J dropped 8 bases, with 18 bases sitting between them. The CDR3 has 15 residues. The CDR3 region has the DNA TGCAGTGCTAGAGCCCTCTCCAGGGGTGGAGACATTCAGTACTTC. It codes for CSARALSRGGDIQYF.

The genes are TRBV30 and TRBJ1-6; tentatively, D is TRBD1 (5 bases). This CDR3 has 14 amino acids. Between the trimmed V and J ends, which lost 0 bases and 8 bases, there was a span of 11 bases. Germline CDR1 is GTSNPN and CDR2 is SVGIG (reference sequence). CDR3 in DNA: TGTGCCTGGAGTGTAGGGGTCAGGGATTCACCCCTCCACTTT. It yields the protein CAWSVGVRDSPLHF.

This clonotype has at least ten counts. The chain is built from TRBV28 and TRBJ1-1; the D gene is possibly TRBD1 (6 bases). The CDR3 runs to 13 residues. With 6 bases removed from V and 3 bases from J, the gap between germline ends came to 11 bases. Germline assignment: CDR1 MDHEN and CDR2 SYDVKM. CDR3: CASRGAQDTEAFF. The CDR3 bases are TGTGCCAGCAGGGGGGCGCAGGACACTGAAGCTTTCTTT.